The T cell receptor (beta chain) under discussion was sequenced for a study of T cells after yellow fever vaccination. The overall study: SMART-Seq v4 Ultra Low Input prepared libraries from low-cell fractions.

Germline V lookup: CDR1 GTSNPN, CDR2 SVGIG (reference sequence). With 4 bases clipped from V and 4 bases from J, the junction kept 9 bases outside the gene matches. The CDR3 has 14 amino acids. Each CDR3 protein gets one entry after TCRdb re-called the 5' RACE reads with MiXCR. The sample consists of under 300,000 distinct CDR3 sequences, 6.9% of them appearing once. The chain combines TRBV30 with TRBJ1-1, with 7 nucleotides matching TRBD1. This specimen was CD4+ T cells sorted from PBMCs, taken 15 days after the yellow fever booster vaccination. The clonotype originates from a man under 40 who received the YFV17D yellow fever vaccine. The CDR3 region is CAWTLDRLGTEAFF. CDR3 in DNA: TGTGCCTGGACCTTGGACAGGCTGGGCACTGAAGCTTTCTTT.